This T cell receptor beta chain was sequenced during a study of cytomegalovirus exposure and HLA in healthy donors. Concerning this clone: Its antigen is unknown.

PCR primers comprised 60 Vbeta and 13 Jbeta primers. Generated by immunoSEQ multiplex PCR, the TCRdb table keeps only in-frame clones and is missing some. Of 55,000 to 80,000 clones listed, around three quarters were seen once; the top ten hold 7.8%. Study-wide points: TCR sequences were mostly rare, though some public TCRs occurred in many donors. Equally common other TCR beta chains were less clonally expanded than HLA-associated ones, a later analysis found.

V lost 0 bases to trimming and J lost 5 bases; unmatched junction nucleotides: 5. Looked up from germline, CDR1 is SGHAT and CDR2 is FQNNGV. CDR3 length equals 15 residues. Sequenced material: PBMCs. The TCR comes from a man in his fifties or sixties in good health and CMV-seropositive. The chain has TRBV11-2 and TRBJ1-1; 8 bases are shared with TRBD1. The CDR3 loop reads CASSLEARGQTEAFF. Here the CDR3 DNA reads TGTGCCAGCAGCTTAGAGGCCAGGGGGCAGACTGAAGCTTTCTTT.